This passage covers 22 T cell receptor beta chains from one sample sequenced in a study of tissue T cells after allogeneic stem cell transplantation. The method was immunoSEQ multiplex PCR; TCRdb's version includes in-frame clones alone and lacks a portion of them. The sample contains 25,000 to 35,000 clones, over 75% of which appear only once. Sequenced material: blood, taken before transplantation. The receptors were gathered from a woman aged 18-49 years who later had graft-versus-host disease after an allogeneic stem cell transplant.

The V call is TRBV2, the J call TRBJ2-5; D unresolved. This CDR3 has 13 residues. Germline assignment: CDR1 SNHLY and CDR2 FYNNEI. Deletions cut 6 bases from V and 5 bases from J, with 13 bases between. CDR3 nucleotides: TGTGCCAGCAGCGATCATTTTGGGGAGACCCAGTACTTC. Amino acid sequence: CASSDHFGETQYF.

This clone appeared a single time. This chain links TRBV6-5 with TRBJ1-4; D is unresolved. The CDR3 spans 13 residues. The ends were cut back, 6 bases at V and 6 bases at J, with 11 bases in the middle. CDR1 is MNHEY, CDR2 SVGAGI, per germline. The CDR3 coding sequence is TGTGCCAGCAGCAGCGGCTTGGATGAAAAACTGTTTTTT. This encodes CASSSGLDEKLFF.

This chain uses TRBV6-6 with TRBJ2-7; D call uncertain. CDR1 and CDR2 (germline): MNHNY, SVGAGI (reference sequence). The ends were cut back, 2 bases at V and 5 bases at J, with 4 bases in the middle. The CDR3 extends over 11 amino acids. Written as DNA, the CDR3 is TGTGCCAGCAGTTACGGGGACGAGCAGTACTTC. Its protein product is CASSYGDEQYF.

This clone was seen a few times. Written as DNA, the CDR3 is TGCGCCAGCAGTGAGATAGGCCAGGGCAACGAAAAACTGTTTTTT. This gives the protein CASSEIGQGNEKLFF. V usage is TRBV10-2 and J usage is TRBJ1-4; the D gene is possibly TRBD1 (5 bases). Trimming left V 2 bases short and J 8 bases short, with 15 bases between. CDR3 length: 15 residues. Per germline, CDR1 WSHSY and CDR2 SAAADI.

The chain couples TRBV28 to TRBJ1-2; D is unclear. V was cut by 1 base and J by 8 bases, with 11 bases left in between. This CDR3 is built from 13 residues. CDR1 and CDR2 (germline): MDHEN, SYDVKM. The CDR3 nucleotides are TGTGCCAGCAGTTTATTTCAACAAGGGGGCTACACCTTC. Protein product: CASSLFQQGGYTF.

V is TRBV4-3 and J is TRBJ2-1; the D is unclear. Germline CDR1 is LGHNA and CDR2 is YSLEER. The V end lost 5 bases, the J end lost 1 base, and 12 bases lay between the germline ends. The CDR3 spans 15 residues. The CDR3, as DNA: TGCGCCAGCAGCGTCGACCAGAGTTCCTACAATGAGCAGTTCTTC. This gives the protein CASSVDQSSYNEQFF.

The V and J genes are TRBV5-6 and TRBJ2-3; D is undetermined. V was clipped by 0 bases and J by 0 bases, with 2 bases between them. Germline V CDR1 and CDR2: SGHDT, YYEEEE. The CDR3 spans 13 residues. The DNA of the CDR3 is TGTGCCAGCAGCTTGGAAAGCACAGATACGCAGTATTTT. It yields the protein CASSLESTDTQYF. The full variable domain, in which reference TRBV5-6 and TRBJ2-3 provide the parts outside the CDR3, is DAGVTQSPTHLIKTRGQQVTLRCSPKSGHDTVSWYQQALGQGPQFIFQYYEEEERQRGNFPDRFSGHQFPNYSSELNVNALLLGDSALYLCASSLESTDTQYFGPGTRLTVL.

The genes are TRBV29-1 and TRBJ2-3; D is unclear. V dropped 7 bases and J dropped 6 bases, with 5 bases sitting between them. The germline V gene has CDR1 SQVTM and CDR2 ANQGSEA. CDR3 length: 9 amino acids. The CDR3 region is CSDEDTQYF. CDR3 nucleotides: TGCAGCGACGAGGATACGCAGTATTTT.

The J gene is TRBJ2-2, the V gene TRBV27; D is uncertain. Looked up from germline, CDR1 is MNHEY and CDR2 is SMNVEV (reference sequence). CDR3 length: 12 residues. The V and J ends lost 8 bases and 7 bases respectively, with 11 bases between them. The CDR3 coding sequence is TGTGCCAGCGGATTAGTGGGCGGGGAGCTGTTTTTT. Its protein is CASGLVGGELFF.

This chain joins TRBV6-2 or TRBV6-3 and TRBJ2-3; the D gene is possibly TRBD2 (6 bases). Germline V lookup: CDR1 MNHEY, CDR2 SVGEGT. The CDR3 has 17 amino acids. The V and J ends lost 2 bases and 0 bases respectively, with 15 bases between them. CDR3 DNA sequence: TGTGCCAGCAGTTACAGTCATAGCGGCCTGAGCACAGATACGCAGTATTTT. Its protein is CASSYSHSGLSTDTQYF.

CDR3 loop: CASSIQRDHTEAFF. The CDR3 bases are TGTGCCAGCAGTATACAGAGAGACCACACTGAAGCTTTCTTT. The V call is TRBV7-9, the J call TRBJ1-1; no clear D. The V and J ends lost 6 bases and 3 bases respectively, with 14 bases between them. The CDR3 has 14 amino acids. Germline-derived CDR1 and CDR2 are SEHNR and FQNEAQ (reference sequence).

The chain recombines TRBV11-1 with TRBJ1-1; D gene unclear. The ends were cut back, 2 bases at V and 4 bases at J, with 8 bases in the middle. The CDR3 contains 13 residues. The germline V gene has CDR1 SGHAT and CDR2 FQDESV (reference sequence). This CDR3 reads CASSLSLGTEAFF. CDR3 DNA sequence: TGTGCCAGCAGCTTATCTCTTGGCACTGAAGCTTTCTTT.

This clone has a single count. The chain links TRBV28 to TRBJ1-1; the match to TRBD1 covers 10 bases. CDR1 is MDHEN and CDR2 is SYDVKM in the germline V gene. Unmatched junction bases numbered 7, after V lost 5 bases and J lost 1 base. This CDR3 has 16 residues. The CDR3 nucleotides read TGTGCCAGCAGTCCCGACAGGGGGCTCCCGAACACTGAAGCTTTCTTT. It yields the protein CASSPDRGLPNTEAFF.

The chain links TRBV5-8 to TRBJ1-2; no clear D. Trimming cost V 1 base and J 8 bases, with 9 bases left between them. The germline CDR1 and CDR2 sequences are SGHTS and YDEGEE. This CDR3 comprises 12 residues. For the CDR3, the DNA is TGTGCCAGCAGCTTGCTCCCGTCGGGCTACACCTTC. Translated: CASSLLPSGYTF.

CDR3 loop: CASSPEARDNEKLFF. CDR3 nucleotide sequence: TGCGCCAGCAGCCCCGAGGCTAGAGATAATGAAAAACTGTTTTTT. The chain has TRBV5-1 and TRBJ1-4; D uncertain. The CDR3 spans 15 residues. Germline V gene lookup returns CDR1 SGHRS and CDR2 YFSETQ. The germline V and J ends were trimmed by 4 bases and 4 bases, with 14 bases remaining between them.

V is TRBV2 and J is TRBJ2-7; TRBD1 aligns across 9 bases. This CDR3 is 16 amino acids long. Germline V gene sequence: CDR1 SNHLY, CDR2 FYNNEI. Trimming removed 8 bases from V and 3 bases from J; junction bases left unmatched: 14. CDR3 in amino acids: CASWGQGSSAHYEQYF. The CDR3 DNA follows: TGTGCCAGCTGGGGACAGGGATCTTCTGCCCACTACGAGCAGTACTTC.

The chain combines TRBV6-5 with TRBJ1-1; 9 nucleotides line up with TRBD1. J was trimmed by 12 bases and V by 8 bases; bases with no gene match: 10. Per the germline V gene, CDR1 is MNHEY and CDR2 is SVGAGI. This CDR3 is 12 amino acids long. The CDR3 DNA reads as TGTGCCAGCGGGACGACAGGGGGGGGCTCTTTCTTT. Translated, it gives CASGTTGGGSFF.

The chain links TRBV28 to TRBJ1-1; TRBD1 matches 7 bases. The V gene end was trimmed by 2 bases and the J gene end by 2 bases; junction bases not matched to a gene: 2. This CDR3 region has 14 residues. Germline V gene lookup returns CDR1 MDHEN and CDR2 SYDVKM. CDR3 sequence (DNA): TGTGCCAGCAGTTTAGGAGGGGGCAACACTGAAGCTTTCTTT. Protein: CASSLGGGNTEAFF.

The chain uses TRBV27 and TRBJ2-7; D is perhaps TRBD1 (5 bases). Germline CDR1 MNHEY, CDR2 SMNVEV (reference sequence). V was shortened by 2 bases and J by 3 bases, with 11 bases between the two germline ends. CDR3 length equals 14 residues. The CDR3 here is CASSLGKGNYEQYF. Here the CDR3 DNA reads TGTGCCAGCAGTTTAGGAAAGGGGAACTACGAGCAGTACTTC.

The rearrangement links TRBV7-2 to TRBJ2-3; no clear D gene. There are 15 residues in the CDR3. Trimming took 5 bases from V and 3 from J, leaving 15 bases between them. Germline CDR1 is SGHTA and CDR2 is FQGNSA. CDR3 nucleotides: TGTGCCAGCAGCCCCCGCAATCCATTAACAGATACGCAGTATTTT. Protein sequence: CASSPRNPLTDTQYF.

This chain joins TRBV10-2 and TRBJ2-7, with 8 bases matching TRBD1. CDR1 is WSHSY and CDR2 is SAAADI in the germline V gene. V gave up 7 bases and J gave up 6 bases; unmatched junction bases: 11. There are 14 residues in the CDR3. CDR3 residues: CASTTRTGNGEQYF. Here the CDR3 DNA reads TGCGCCAGCACCACAAGGACAGGGAATGGCGAGCAGTACTTC.

CDR3 amino acids: CASRSGGAGDTQYF. The DNA for the CDR3 is TGTGCCAGCAGAAGCGGGGGGGCAGGAGATACGCAGTATTTT. The chain links TRBV6-4 to TRBJ2-3, with 10 bases that match TRBD2. Germline CDR1 MRHNA, CDR2 SNTAGT. This CDR3 has 14 amino acids. J lost 5 bases, V lost 6 bases, and 5 bases had no gene match.